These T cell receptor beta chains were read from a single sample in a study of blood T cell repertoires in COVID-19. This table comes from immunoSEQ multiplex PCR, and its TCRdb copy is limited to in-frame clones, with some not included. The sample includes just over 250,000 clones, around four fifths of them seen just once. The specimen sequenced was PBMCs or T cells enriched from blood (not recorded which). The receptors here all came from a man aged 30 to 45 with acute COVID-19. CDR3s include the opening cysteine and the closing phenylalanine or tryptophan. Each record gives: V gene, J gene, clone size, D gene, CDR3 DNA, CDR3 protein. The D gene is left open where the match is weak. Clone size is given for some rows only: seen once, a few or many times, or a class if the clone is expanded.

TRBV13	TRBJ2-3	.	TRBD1	TGTGCCAGCAGCAGCCGGACAGGGAGTGGAGATACGCAGTATTTT	CASSSRTGSGDTQYF
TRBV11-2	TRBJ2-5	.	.	TGTGCCAGCGGAACAGGGCAAGAGACCCAGTACTTC	CASGTGQETQYF
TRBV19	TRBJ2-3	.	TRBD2	TGTGCCAGTACCTCACTGGGGACTAGCGGTACAGATACGCAGTATTTT	CASTSLGTSGTDTQYF
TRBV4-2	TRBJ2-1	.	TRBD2	TGTGCCAGCAGCCAAGAGAGGCGGGGGGCCAACAATGAGCAGTTCTTC	CASSQERRGANNEQFF
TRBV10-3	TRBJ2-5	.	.	TGTGCCATCAGTGGGCAGAAAGAGACCCAGTACTTC	CAISGQKETQYF
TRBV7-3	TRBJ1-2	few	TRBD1	TGTGCCAGCAGCCGGGACAGGGGGTATGACTACACCTTC	CASSRDRGYDYTF
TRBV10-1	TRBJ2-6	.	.	TGCGCCAGCAGTGACAGATACGAGGCCAACGTCCTGACTTTC	CASSDRYEANVLTF
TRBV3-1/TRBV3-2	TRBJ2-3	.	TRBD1	TGTGCCAGCAGCCAAGGCCGGGACAGGGCGGGGGATACGCAGTATTTT	CASSQGRDRAGDTQYF
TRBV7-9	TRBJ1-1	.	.	TGTGCCAGCAGCTTTTACAGGGCTAACACTGAAGCTTTCTTT	CASSFYRANTEAFF
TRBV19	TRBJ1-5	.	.	TGTGCCAGTAGGGACACCAATCAGCCCCAGCATTTT	CASRDTNQPQHF
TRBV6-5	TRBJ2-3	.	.	TGTGCCAGCAGCCATACGGAGGTGCATACGCAGTATTTT	CASSHTEVHTQYF
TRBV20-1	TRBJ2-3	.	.	TGCAGTGCCAGTCGGACTGTCACAGATACGCAGTATTTT	CSASRTVTDTQYF
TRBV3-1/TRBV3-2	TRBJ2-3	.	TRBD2	TGTGCCAGCAGCCCCCCGGGGGGGTTGGCAGATACGCAGTATTTT	CASSPPGGLADTQYF
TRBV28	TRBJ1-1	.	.	TGTGCCAGCAGTTCTCAGGTCCAGAACACTGAAGCTTTCTTT	CASSSQVQNTEAFF
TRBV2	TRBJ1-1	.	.	TGTGCCAGCAGCTGGACATTTTCGGACACTGAAGCTTTCTTT	CASSWTFSDTEAFF
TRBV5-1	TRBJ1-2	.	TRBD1	TGCGCCAGCAGCTTGGGGGACAGCCCGTATGGCTACACCTTC	CASSLGDSPYGYTF
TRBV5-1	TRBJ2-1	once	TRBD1	TGCGCCAGCCGACCCGGGACAGGGGGGTACAATGAGCAGTTCTTC	CASRPGTGGYNEQFF
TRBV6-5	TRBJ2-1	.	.	TGTGCCAGCAGACCTAGGCGGGACTCCTACAATGAGCAGTTCTTC	CASRPRRDSYNEQFF
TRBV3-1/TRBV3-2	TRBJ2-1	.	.	TGTGCCAGCAGCCTGACTTTCAATGAGCAGTTCTTC	CASSLTFNEQFF
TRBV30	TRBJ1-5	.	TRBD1	TGTGCCTGCTGGGACAGGGGCAGCAATCAGCCCCAGCATTTT	CACWDRGSNQPQHF
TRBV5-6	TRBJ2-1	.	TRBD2	TGTGCCAGCAGCTTAGTAGCGGGCTCCTACAATGAGCAGTTCTTC	CASSLVAGSYNEQFF
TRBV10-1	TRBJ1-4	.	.	TGCGCCAGCAGTAGAACAGCAAGTGAAAAACTGTTTTTT	CASSRTASEKLFF
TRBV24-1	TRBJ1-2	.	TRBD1	TGTGCCACCAGTGATCCCCAGGGGACAGGGGGCCTCGGCTACACCTTC	CATSDPQGTGGLGYTF
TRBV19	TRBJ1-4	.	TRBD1	TGTGCCAGCAGGACAGGGGGCCATGAAAAACTGTTTTTT	CASRTGGHEKLFF
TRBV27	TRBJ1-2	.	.	TGTGCCAGCAGTGCCTTGAGGTATACCTATGGCTACACCTTC	CASSALRYTYGYTF